The clone carrying this TCR beta chain was seen many times. Its antigen is currently unknown. The starting material, unfractionated whole blood, was used for total RNA extraction. The entry originates in a study of human T cells and chemical hapten exposure. Background on the study: The study traced per-sample TCR yield variation mainly to small differences in pooled library volumes.

This CDR3 comprises 16 residues. V shed 2 bases and J shed 6 bases, with 18 bases lying between them. Germline-derived CDR1 and CDR2 are KGHDR and SFDVKD. Study-wide results and limits: TCRs whose frequency exceeded 1 in 1000 remained the same following DPC sensitization.

Single cDNA molecules in the library carried unique molecular identifiers attached during preparation. Source study methods: Samples ranged from roughly 20,000 to 750,000 TCRs, with a median of approximately 96,000. TCRdb redid the calling of the 5' RACE reads with MiXCR, one entry per CDR3 protein. These V and J calls derive from TCRdb rather than the authors' analysis. The table has about 140,000 distinct CDR3 sequences, 3.5% to 5% seen once. This sequence was found in a female donor in good health. The chain combines TRBV24-1 with TRBJ1-2; D is possibly TRBD1 (5 bases). The CDR3: CATSDSGGDTPHGYTF. The CDR3, as DNA: TGTGCCACCAGTGATTCCGGGGGAGATACCCCACATGGCTACACCTTC.